The 23 T cell receptor beta chains reported below all come from one sample, sequenced in a study of identical twins. TCRdb ran MiXCR on the 5' RACE reads and lists one entry per CDR3 protein. The sample consists of 400,000 to 550,000 distinct CDR3 sequences, approximately 24% of them appearing once. These records were also assigned to another study, of T cells expressing NK-cell markers.

The material sequenced was CD4+ T cells sorted from blood. Source of these receptors: a woman aged 18-30 years in good health.

This clonotype was seen more than once but under ten times. The J gene is TRBJ2-3, the V gene TRBV27; 10 bases are a match to TRBD1. V shed 5 bases, J shed 2 bases, and the junction held 7 bases outside the gene matches. Germline V gene lookup returns CDR1 MNHEY and CDR2 SMNVEV (reference sequence). The CDR3 contains 16 residues. CDR3 in DNA: TGTGCCAGCAGTCCGGGACAGGGGCTTTCCACAGATACGCAGTATTTT. Its translation is CASSPGQGLSTDTQYF.

This chain joins TRBV2 and TRBJ1-1; D perhaps matches TRBD1 (6 bases). V lost 7 bases and J lost 1, with 13 bases in between. Looked up from germline, CDR1 is SNHLY and CDR2 is FYNNEI. CDR3 length: 14 residues. Here the CDR3 reads CASKEGTQNTEAFF. The CDR3 DNA sequence: TGTGCCAGCAAGGAGGGGACACAGAACACTGAAGCTTTCTTT.

This clonotype turned up a few times. The chain joins TRBV20-1 to TRBJ2-2, with D unclear. Germline V gives CDR1 DFQATT, CDR2 SNEGSKA (reference sequence). Trimming cost V 0 bases and J 2 bases, with 16 bases left between them. CDR3 size: 17 residues. CDR3 DNA sequence: TGCAGTGCTAGAGATAGGAGTGGCAGTTTTAACACCGGGGAGCTGTTTTTT. Translation: CSARDRSGSFNTGELFF.

This clonotype has just a few counts. Written as DNA, the CDR3 is TGCGCCAGCCACGGACTAGCGGGGGGGCTCACAGATACGCAGTATTTT. Its translation is CASHGLAGGLTDTQYF. The chain employs TRBV5-1 and TRBJ2-3; TRBD2 agrees at 15 bases. This CDR3 has 16 residues. V gave up 7 bases and J gave up 2 bases; unmatched junction bases: 5. From germline, CDR1 is SGHRS and CDR2 YFSETQ.

This sequence joins TRBV6-1 and TRBJ2-1, with D perhaps assigned TRBD1 or TRBD2 (6 bases each). V lost 6 bases to trimming and J lost 5 bases, with 20 bases between them. Germline loops: CDR1 MNHNS, CDR2 SASEGT. This CDR3 has 16 residues. The CDR3 loop is CASRLGGTQRNNEQFF. The CDR3 region has the DNA TGTGCCAGCAGACTAGGGGGGACTCAGAGGAACAATGAGCAGTTCTTC.

This clonotype was seen a handful of times. The chain employs TRBV3-1 and TRBJ2-7; D remains unclear. This CDR3 spans 15 amino acids. Germline CDR1 and CDR2: LGHDT and YNNKEL (reference sequence). With 4 bases removed from V and 0 bases from J, the gap between germline ends came to 13 bases. CDR3 nucleotide sequence: TGTGCCAGCAGCCCCGCCAGGAGCCGCTCCTACGAGCAGTACTTC. It specifies CASSPARSRSYEQYF.

In this sample, this clonotype turned up a few times. This chain joins TRBV10-1 and TRBJ2-3; possibly TRBD2 for D (5 bases). The CDR3 extends over 15 amino acids. V lost 3 bases and J lost 2, with 12 bases in between. Germline loops: CDR1 WNHNN, CDR2 SYGVQD (reference sequence). CDR3 amino acids: CASSEVTDSTDTQYF. In DNA, the CDR3 is TGCGCCAGCAGTGAAGTGACGGACTCCACAGATACGCAGTATTTT.

There are a few counts of this clonotype. V gene TRBV29-1 combines with J gene TRBJ2-3; 11 bases are a match to TRBD1. The CDR3 runs to 13 residues. Germline CDR1 is SQVTM and CDR2 is ANQGSEA. The trim removed 6 bases at V and 5 bases at J, leaving 4 bases unmatched. The CDR3 nucleotides are TGCAGCGTCGGGACAGGGGGGGGAGATACGCAGTATTTT. It encodes CSVGTGGGDTQYF.

This clonotype was counted only a few times. V and J are TRBV6-5 and TRBJ1-2, with 9 bases lining up with TRBD1. With 2 bases clipped from V and 6 bases from J, the junction kept 7 bases outside the gene matches. Looked up from germline, CDR1 is MNHEY and CDR2 is SVGAGI. This CDR3 comprises 15 residues. CDR3 sequence reads: CASSYPQTGGDGYTF. CDR3 DNA sequence: TGTGCCAGCAGTTACCCCCAAACAGGGGGCGATGGCTACACCTTC.

The chain links TRBV2 to TRBJ2-2; D might be TRBD2 (5 bases). Germline assignment: CDR1 SNHLY and CDR2 FYNNEI. The CDR3 loop spans 14 amino acids. The V end was cut by 9 bases, the J end by 0 bases, with 11 bases between. The CDR3 bases are TGTGCCAGAGAGGCGGGCACGAACACCGGGGAGCTGTTTTTT. Protein sequence: CAREAGTNTGELFF.

This CDR3 is CASSAGGLTEAFF. CDR3 nucleotide sequence: TGCGCCAGCAGCGCCGGGGGCCTCACTGAAGCTTTCTTT. The chain uses TRBV5-1 and TRBJ1-1, with D possibly being TRBD1 (6 bases). V was cut by 4 bases and J by 4 bases, with 11 bases left in between. This CDR3 is 13 amino acids long. Germline assignment: CDR1 SGHRS and CDR2 YFSETQ. Drawing the rest from reference TRBV5-1 and TRBJ1-1, the complete variable domain is KAGVTQTPRYLIKTRGQQVTLSCSPISGHRSVSWYQQTPGQGLQFLFEYFSETQRNKGNFPGRFSGRQFSNSRSEMNVSTLELGDSALYLCASSAGGLTEAFFGQGTRLTVV.

This clonotype came up a few times. V gene TRBV3-1 combines with J gene TRBJ2-1; no definite D call. The CDR3 has 15 residues. V lost 4 bases and J lost 3, with 13 bases in between. CDR1 is LGHDT and CDR2 is YNNKEL in the germline V gene (reference sequence). The CDR3 DNA reads as TGTGCCAGCAGCCCCCCCCGCGGAAGCTACAATGAGCAGTTCTTC. Its translation is CASSPPRGSYNEQFF.

The chain employs TRBV20-1 and TRBJ2-7; the D gene is possibly TRBD2 (5 bases). The CDR3 loop spans 12 amino acids. Deletions cut 5 bases from V and 4 bases from J, with 12 bases between. Germline CDR1 DFQATT, CDR2 SNEGSKA (reference sequence). The CDR3 nucleotides read TGCAGTGCTCGCTTACTAGAGTACGAGCAGTACTTC. Amino acids: CSARLLEYEQYF.

The genes are TRBV18 and TRBJ1-1; D call uncertain. V lost 3 bases and J 1 base, leaving 9 bases between the germline ends. Germline V CDR1 and CDR2: KGHSH, LQKENI. The CDR3 length is 14 residues. This CDR3 reads CASSPRGENTEAFF. CDR3 sequence (DNA): TGTGCCAGCTCACCCCGAGGCGAGAACACTGAAGCTTTCTTT.

This chain uses TRBV6-6 with TRBJ2-1; D remains unclear. This CDR3 spans 13 amino acids. Germline values: CDR1 MNHNY, CDR2 SVGAGI (reference sequence). Deletions cut 2 bases from V and 5 bases from J, with 7 bases between. The CDR3: CASSYTQNNEQFF. The CDR3 DNA sequence: TGTGCCAGCAGTTACACCCAGAACAATGAGCAGTTCTTC.

This clonotype was found a few times. The V gene is TRBV4-3, the J gene TRBJ2-7, with TRBD1 identical over 7 bases. With V trimmed by 1 base and J by 0 bases, 3 bases remained unmatched. This CDR3 is built from 15 residues. Germline V gene lookup returns CDR1 LGHNA and CDR2 YSLEER. In DNA form, the CDR3 reads TGCGCCAGCAGCCAAGGGACAGGTAGCTCCTACGAGCAGTACTTC. Translating it yields CASSQGTGSSYEQYF.

This clonotype was seen a handful of times. The chain joins TRBV15 to TRBJ2-7, with D maybe TRBD1 (6 bases). Germline V gene data show CDR1 as LNHNV and CDR2 as YYDKDF (reference sequence). CDR3 length: 14 amino acids. V was shortened by 3 bases and J by 1 base, with 10 bases between the two germline ends. The CDR3 nucleotides are TGTGCCACCAGCAGCTGGACAGTTTCCTACGAGCAGTACTTC. It yields the protein CATSSWTVSYEQYF.

This clonotype has only a few counts. The chain links TRBV5-1 to TRBJ2-5; TRBD2 aligns across 7 bases. This CDR3 has 17 residues. V was clipped by 2 bases and J by 1 base; unmatched bases: 11. The germline V gene has CDR1 SGHRS and CDR2 YFSETQ. CDR3: CASSFLAIAGAQETQYF. The CDR3 DNA sequence: TGCGCCAGCAGCTTCCTGGCTATAGCGGGCGCCCAAGAGACCCAGTACTTC.

The V call is TRBV5-1, the J call TRBJ2-7; D is undetermined. This CDR3 has 12 amino acids. With 4 bases removed from V and 0 bases from J, the gap between germline ends came to 5 bases. The germline gives CDR1 SGHRS, CDR2 YFSETQ. In nucleotides, the CDR3 is TGCGCCAGCAGCATAGACTCCTACGAGCAGTACTTC. It codes for CASSIDSYEQYF.

This chain connects TRBV7-2 to TRBJ2-1; 10 positions agree with TRBD2. Germline V gives CDR1 SGHTA, CDR2 FQGNSA. J gave up 6 bases and V 5 bases, and 7 bases lay outside the gene matches. The CDR3 sequence is 15 residues long. The CDR3 DNA reads as TGTGCCAGCAGCGCCAGCGGGGGGGCCTTCAATGAGCAGTTCTTC. As protein: CASSASGGAFNEQFF. Variable domain in full (rest from reference TRBV7-2 and TRBJ2-1): GAGVSQSPSNKVTEKGKDVELRCDPISGHTALYWYRQSLGQGLEFLIYFQGNSAPDKSGLPSDRFSAERTGGSVSTLTIQRTQQEDSAVYLCASSASGGAFNEQFFGPGTRLTVL.

This clonotype was detected only a few times. The chain couples TRBV4-3 to TRBJ2-7; perhaps TRBD1 as D (5 bases). Germline V lookup: CDR1 LGHNA, CDR2 YSLEER. Trimming pared 1 base from V and 2 bases from J, leaving 12 bases between. The CDR3 is 15 residues long. The CDR3 here is CASSQVLDSAYEQYF. As DNA, the CDR3 is TGCGCCAGCAGCCAAGTTCTCGACAGCGCCTACGAGCAGTACTTC.

This chain joins TRBV25-1 and TRBJ2-1; tentative D call: TRBD2 (6 bases). This CDR3 region has 15 residues. V lost 5 bases to trimming and J lost 2 bases, with 13 bases between them. Germline-derived CDR1 and CDR2 are MGHDK and SYGVNS. Here the CDR3 reads CASSREEGPYNEQFF. CDR3 nucleotide sequence: TGTGCCAGCAGTAGGGAGGAGGGCCCCTACAATGAGCAGTTCTTC.

The chain has TRBV7-2 and TRBJ2-2; TRBD2 matches at 11 bases. Germline lookup yields CDR1 SGHTA and CDR2 FQGNSA. V was pared by 8 bases and J by 6 bases, with 5 bases of the junction left unmatched. The CDR3 spans 14 residues. CDR3 nucleotides: TGTGCCAGCGGTAGCGGGGGGGCCGCCGGGGAGCTGTTTTTT. Its protein is CASGSGGAAGELFF.